Listed here are 2 T cell receptor beta chains from one sample, sequenced in a study of blood T cell repertoires in COVID-19 (TCRdb year 2020). Preparation of the library involved the immunoSEQ multiplex PCR assay. Imported from immuneACCESS, the table was reduced by TCRdb to in-frame sequences with V and J called. These copies leave out some clones; in studies compared against another copy, an unresolved V gene accounts for under half, and the cause of the remainder is not known. This sample holds some 47,000 clones; 86% were observed only once. 2% to 2.5% of the sample is in the top ten clones. Sequencing used peripheral blood. These TCRs come from a woman aged 55-70 years with acute or convalescent COVID-19.

The CDR3 DNA is TGTGCCAGCAGCCTGACACAGGGTATGAACACTGAAGCTTTCTTT. The encoded protein is CASSLTQGMNTEAFF. The chain combines TRBV9 with TRBJ1-1; D may be TRBD1 (6 bases). CDR1 and CDR2 (germline): SGDLS, YYNGEE. Between the trimmed V and J ends, which lost 4 bases and 0 bases, there was a span of 13 bases. This CDR3 is 15 amino acids long.

The chain employs TRBV5-1 and TRBJ2-2, with a weak D call TRBD2 (6 bases). This CDR3 spans 15 amino acids. V shed 7 bases and J shed 1 base, with 14 bases lying between them. The V gene's germline CDR1 is SGHRS and CDR2 YFSETQ. The CDR3 nucleotides read TGCGCCAGCCAACCCGCTAGCGTGAACACCGGGGAGCTGTTTTTT. Translating it yields CASQPASVNTGELFF.